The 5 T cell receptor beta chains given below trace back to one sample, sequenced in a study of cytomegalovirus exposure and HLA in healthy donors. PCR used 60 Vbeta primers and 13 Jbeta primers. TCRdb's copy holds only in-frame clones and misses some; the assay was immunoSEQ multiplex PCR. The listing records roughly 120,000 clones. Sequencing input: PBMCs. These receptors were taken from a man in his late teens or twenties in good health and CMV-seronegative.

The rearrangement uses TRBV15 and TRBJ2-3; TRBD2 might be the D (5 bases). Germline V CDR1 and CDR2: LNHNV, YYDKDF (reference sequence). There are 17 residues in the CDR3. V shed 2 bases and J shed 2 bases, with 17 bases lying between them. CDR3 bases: TGTGCCACCAGCAGAACCACTAGGGTCTCCTTCACAGATACGCAGTATTTT. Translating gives CATSRTTRVSFTDTQYF.

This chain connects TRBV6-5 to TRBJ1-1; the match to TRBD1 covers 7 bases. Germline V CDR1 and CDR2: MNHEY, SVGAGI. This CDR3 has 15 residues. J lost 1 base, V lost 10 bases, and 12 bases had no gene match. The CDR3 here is CATSRGPGGNTEAFF. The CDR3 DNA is TGTGCCACTTCAAGGGGACCAGGGGGGAACACTGAAGCTTTCTTT.

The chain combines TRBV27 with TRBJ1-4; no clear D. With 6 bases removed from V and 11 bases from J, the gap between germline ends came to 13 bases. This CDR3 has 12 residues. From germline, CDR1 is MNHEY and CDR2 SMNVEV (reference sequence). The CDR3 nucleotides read TGTGCCAGCAGCCCTAAACCGGGGAAACTGTTTTTT. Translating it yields CASSPKPGKLFF. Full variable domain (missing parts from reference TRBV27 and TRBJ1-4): EAQVTQNPRYLITVTGKKLTVTCSQNMNHEYMSWYRQDPGLGLRQIYYSMNVEVTDKGDVPEGYKVSRKEKRNFPLILESPSPNQTSLYFCASSPKPGKLFFGSGTQLSVL.

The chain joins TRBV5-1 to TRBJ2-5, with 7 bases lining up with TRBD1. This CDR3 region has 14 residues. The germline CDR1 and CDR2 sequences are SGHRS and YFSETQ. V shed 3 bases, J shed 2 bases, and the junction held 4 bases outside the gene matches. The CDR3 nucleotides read TGCGCCAGCAGCTACGGGACAGTTCAAGAGACCCAGTACTTC. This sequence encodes CASSYGTVQETQYF.

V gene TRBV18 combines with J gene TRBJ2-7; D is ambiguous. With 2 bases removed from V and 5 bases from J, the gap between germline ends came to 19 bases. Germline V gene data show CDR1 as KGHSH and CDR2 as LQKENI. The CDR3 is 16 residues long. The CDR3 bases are TGTGCCAGCTCACCAATTAATCAGGCGCCTATGGACGAGCAGTACTTC. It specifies CASSPINQAPMDEQYF.